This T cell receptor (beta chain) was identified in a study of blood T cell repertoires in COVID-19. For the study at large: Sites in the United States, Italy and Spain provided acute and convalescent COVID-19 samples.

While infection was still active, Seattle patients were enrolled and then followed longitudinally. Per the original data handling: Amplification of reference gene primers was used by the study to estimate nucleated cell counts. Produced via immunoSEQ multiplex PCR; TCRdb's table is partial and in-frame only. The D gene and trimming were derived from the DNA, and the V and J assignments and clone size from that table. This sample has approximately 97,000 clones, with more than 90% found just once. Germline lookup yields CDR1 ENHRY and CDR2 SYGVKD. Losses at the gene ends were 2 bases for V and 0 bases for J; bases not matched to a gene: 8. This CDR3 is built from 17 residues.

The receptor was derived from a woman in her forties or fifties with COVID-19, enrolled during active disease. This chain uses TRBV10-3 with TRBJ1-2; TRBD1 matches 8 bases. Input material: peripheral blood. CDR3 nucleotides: TGTGCCATCAGTGAGGAACAGGGGGATGCAGCTAACTATGGCTACACCTTC. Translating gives CAISEEQGDAANYGYTF.